These 9 T cell receptor beta chains came from one sample sequenced in a study of beta chain features in type 1 diabetes. Sequencing targeted expressed TCRB transcripts, as all isolated RNA had been reverse transcribed. The protocol was immunoSEQ multiplex PCR, while the TCRdb copy is restricted to in-frame clones and leaves out a portion. Among under 800,000 clones listed, about a sixth were seen once. The sample taken for sequencing was naive CD4+ T cells from blood. Source of these receptors: a man younger than 35 in good health.

This clone was recorded once. This chain links TRBV7-2 with TRBJ2-3; TRBD2 aligns across 8 bases. Germline values: CDR1 SGHTA, CDR2 FQGNSA. V was pared by 2 bases and J by 2 bases, with 6 bases of the junction left unmatched. CDR3 size: 16 residues. CDR3 nucleotide sequence: TGTGCCAGCAGCTTAAGAATTAGCGGGATCACAGATACGCAGTATTTT. It translates to CASSLRISGITDTQYF.

This clone was recorded a few times. The V call is TRBV19, the J call TRBJ2-7; the D is unclear. This CDR3 contains 14 residues. V gave up 6 bases and J gave up 1 base, with 13 bases separating them. CDR1 is LNHDA, CDR2 SQIVND, per germline (reference sequence). The CDR3 here is CASRGRAPSYEQYF. CDR3 nucleotide sequence: TGTGCCAGTAGGGGTAGGGCCCCTTCCTACGAGCAGTACTTC.

The chain links TRBV25-1 to TRBJ1-2; a weak D match, TRBD1 (5 bases). Looked up from germline, CDR1 is MGHDK and CDR2 is SYGVNS. The V end lost 3 bases, the J end lost 8 bases, and 16 bases lay between the germline ends. This CDR3 region has 14 residues. CDR3 DNA: TGTGCCAGCAGTGACCCAGGGACCGTGTCAGGCTACACCTTC. The encoded protein is CASSDPGTVSGYTF.

The chain carries TRBV25-1 and TRBJ1-4; the D is unclear. Trimming stripped 8 bases from V and 0 bases from J, with 13 bases between. The CDR3 runs 15 residues. Per germline, CDR1 MGHDK and CDR2 SYGVNS. CDR3 protein: CASAPSRSTNEKLFF. The CDR3 region has the DNA TGTGCCAGCGCCCCGTCCAGATCAACTAATGAAAAACTGTTTTTT.

This clone has a handful of counts. The rearrangement uses TRBV9 and TRBJ2-2, with D hard to call. The CDR3 is 17 residues long. V was pared by 0 bases and J by 0 bases, with 12 bases between. CDR1 and CDR2 from the germline V gene are SGDLS and YYNGEE. This chain's CDR3 is CASSVAAPQSNTGELFF. As DNA, the CDR3 is TGTGCCAGCAGCGTAGCGGCACCGCAGTCGAACACCGGGGAGCTGTTTTTT.

The chain recombines TRBV28 with TRBJ2-3; 10 bases are a match to TRBD2. The germline CDR1 and CDR2 sequences are MDHEN and SYDVKM. J lost 4 bases, V lost 6 bases, and 4 bases had no gene match. The CDR3 runs to 14 residues. The CDR3 bases are TGTGCCAGCAGACTAGCGGGGATATCAGATACGCAGTATTTT. It encodes CASRLAGISDTQYF.

This clone was observed a handful of times. V gene TRBV19 combines with J gene TRBJ1-2, with D tentatively TRBD1 (5 bases). V lost 7 bases and J 6 bases, leaving 21 bases between the germline ends. The CDR3 is 15 amino acids. Germline assignment: CDR1 LNHDA and CDR2 SQIVND (reference sequence). The CDR3 coding sequence is TGTGCCAGTACCCTATTGGAGAGGGACGCTCATGGCTACACCTTC. Protein: CASTLLERDAHGYTF.

The chain joins TRBV5-1 to TRBJ2-3; D could derive from TRBD1 or TRBD2 (7 bases each). The CDR3 has 15 amino acids. Germline CDR1 reads SGHRS; CDR2 reads YFSETQ. Trimming pared 3 bases from V and 4 bases from J, leaving 15 bases between. The CDR3 spells CASSSGGTGADTQYF. The CDR3 nucleotides are TGCGCCAGCAGCTCGGGGGGAACAGGGGCAGATACGCAGTATTTT.

The chain combines TRBV10-3 with TRBJ2-7, with 7 bases lining up with TRBD2. The CDR3 extends over 15 amino acids. Germline CDR1 reads ENHRY; CDR2 reads SYGVKD. Trimming took 3 bases from V and 3 from J; bases not matched to a gene: 8. In DNA, the CDR3 is TGTGCCATCAGTGAAGGCAGCGGGGCTGGCTACGAGCAGTACTTC. It specifies CAISEGSGAGYEQYF.